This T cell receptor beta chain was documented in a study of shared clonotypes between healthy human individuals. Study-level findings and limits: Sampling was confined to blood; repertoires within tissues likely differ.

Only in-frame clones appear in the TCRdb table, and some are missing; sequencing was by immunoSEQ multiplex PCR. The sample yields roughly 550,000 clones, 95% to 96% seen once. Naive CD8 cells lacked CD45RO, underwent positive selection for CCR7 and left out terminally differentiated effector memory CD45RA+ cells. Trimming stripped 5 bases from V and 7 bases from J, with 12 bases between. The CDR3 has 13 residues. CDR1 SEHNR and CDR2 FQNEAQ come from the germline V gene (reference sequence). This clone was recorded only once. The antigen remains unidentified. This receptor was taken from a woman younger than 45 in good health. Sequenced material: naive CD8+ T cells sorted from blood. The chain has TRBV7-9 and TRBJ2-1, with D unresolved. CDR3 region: CASSLATFNEQFF. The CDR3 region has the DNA TGTGCCAGCAGCCTTGCTACGTTTAATGAGCAGTTCTTC.